This TCR beta chain originates from a study of CD8+CD57+ T cells in acquired aplastic anemia. Patients chosen for sequencing had CD8+CD57+ cells that had expanded, as shown by flow cytometry. In all patients, the disease was severe acquired aplastic anemia. This CDR3 is built from 13 residues. The germline CDR1 and CDR2 sequences are LNHDA and SQIVND (reference sequence). The V end lost 6 bases, the J end lost 1 base, and 8 bases lay between the germline ends. CDR3 and TCR beta VDJ profiling relied on genomic DNA as the template. TCRdb fed the reads into MiXCR, producing one record per CDR3 protein. The sample has some 170,000 distinct CDR3 sequences, roughly 43% seen once.

The gene calls are TRBV19 and TRBJ2-3; a weak D match, TRBD1 (5 bases). This clonotype originated in a human donor with aplastic anemia. Sequencing was done on a sample of sorted CD4+, CD8+, or CD8+CD57+ T cells (not recorded which) from PBMCs. The DNA of the CDR3 is TGTGCCAGTAGGGGGCCGGGCACAGATACGCAGTATTTT. This gives the protein CASRGPGTDTQYF.